The 27 T cell receptor beta chains below were found in one sample sequenced in a study of T cell repertoires in cytomegalovirus infection. Each CDR3 protein gets one entry after TCRdb re-called the reads with MiXCR. This sample has 250,000 to 300,000 distinct CDR3 sequences, with about 18% found just once. The specimen sequenced was CD8+ T cells from PBMCs. Receptors originate from a human donor in good health (CMV status not recorded). Some clones in this sample may be carry-over from other donors' samples.

This clonotype has at least ten counts. This chain connects TRBV7-2 to TRBJ1-6; a weak D match, TRBD1 (5 bases). CDR1 and CDR2 (germline): SGHTA, FQGNSA. Trimming took off 5 bases at V and 13 bases at J, with 15 bases between the two ends. The CDR3 contains 13 residues. The CDR3 DNA sequence: TGTGCCAGCAGCCCTGGGGGGAGGACTCCCCTCCACTTT. The encoded protein is CASSPGGRTPLHF.

This chain uses TRBV29-1 with TRBJ1-2; 8 bases are a match to TRBD1. CDR1 and CDR2 from the germline V gene are SQVTM and ANQGSEA. Trimming cost V 7 bases and J 7 bases; bases outside gene matches: 14. The CDR3 extends over 14 amino acids. The CDR3 nucleotides are TGCAGCGCTGGGAGAACAGGACAGGGAGGTGGCTACACCTTC. This sequence encodes CSAGRTGQGGGYTF.

This chain uses TRBV6-1 with TRBJ1-2; 8 bases align to TRBD1. This CDR3 region has 14 residues. Germline assignment: CDR1 MNHNS and CDR2 SASEGT. J lost 6 bases, V lost 6 bases, and 9 bases had no gene match. The chain's CDR3 is CASSPDRGADGYTF. As DNA, the CDR3 is TGTGCCAGCAGCCCCGACAGGGGAGCGGATGGCTACACCTTC.

V usage is TRBV7-2 and J usage is TRBJ1-1, with D maybe TRBD1 (5 bases). V was clipped by 7 bases and J by 2 bases, with 23 bases between them. The CDR3 length is 17 residues. The germline gives CDR1 SGHTA, CDR2 FQGNSA. This CDR3 is CASIISGGGGLNTEAFF. The CDR3 region has the DNA TGTGCCAGCATTATCTCCGGGGGGGGGGGACTAAACACTGAAGCTTTCTTT.

This clonotype was seen more than once but under ten times. The V call is TRBV20-1, the J call TRBJ2-6; weak D call: TRBD2 (7 bases). Trimming removed 0 bases from V and 2 bases from J, with 14 bases in between. Germline V CDR1 and CDR2: DFQATT, SNEGSKA (reference sequence). The CDR3 runs 17 residues. The CDR3 spells CSAREWGGGPGANVLTF. DNA for the CDR3: TGCAGTGCTAGAGAGTGGGGGGGCGGTCCTGGGGCCAACGTCCTGACTTTC.

This clonotype appeared many times. The V call is TRBV10-3, the J call TRBJ2-1; TRBD1 matches at 9 bases. This CDR3 is 15 amino acids long. J gave up 7 bases and V 0 bases, and 4 bases lay outside the gene matches. Germline V gene lookup returns CDR1 ENHRY and CDR2 SYGVKD. The CDR3 region is CAISESPDRGNEQFF. The DNA for the CDR3 is TGTGCCATCAGTGAGTCGCCGGACAGGGGAAATGAGCAGTTCTTC.

A few counts support this clonotype. J is TRBJ1-1 and V is TRBV5-1; D is perhaps TRBD1 (6 bases). V was shortened by 0 bases and J by 0 bases, with 9 bases between the two germline ends. This CDR3 is built from 15 residues. Germline CDR1 reads SGHRS; CDR2 reads YFSETQ. The CDR3 spells CASSLDGDMNTEAFF. DNA of the CDR3: TGCGCCAGCAGCTTGGATGGGGACATGAACACTGAAGCTTTCTTT.

The V and J genes are TRBV24-1 and TRBJ2-2; D gene ambiguous. V dropped 4 bases and J dropped 6 bases, with 14 bases sitting between them. Germline loops: CDR1 KGHDR, CDR2 SFDVKD. The CDR3 is 15 residues long. CDR3 sequence: CATSDHPSEAGELFF. The CDR3 coding sequence is TGTGCCACCAGTGACCACCCGAGTGAAGCCGGGGAGCTGTTTTTT.

The chain links TRBV20-1 to TRBJ2-2, with TRBD1 matching over 9 bases. The CDR3 consists of 16 residues. With 0 bases clipped from V and 2 bases from J, the junction kept 4 bases outside the gene matches. Per the germline V gene, CDR1 is DFQATT and CDR2 is SNEGSKA (reference sequence). CDR3 region: CSARDWGQGNTGELFF. CDR3 DNA: TGCAGTGCTAGAGATTGGGGACAGGGCAACACCGGGGAGCTGTTTTTT.

This clonotype was seen only a few times. The V gene is TRBV29-1, the J gene TRBJ1-2; no reliable D call. The germline V gene encodes CDR1 SQVTM and CDR2 ANQGSEA. The CDR3 has 11 amino acids. V lost 3 bases to trimming and J lost 8 bases, with 10 bases between them. The CDR3 DNA follows: TGCAGCGTTGATAAGGGAGCGGGCTACACCTTC. This sequence encodes CSVDKGAGYTF.

This clonotype was counted at least ten times. J is TRBJ2-5 and V is TRBV11-1, with a possible D match to TRBD2 (5 bases). V dropped 2 bases and J dropped 4 bases, with 14 bases sitting between them. Per germline, CDR1 SGHAT and CDR2 FQDESV (reference sequence). The CDR3 sequence is 15 residues long. The CDR3 loop reads CASSLYRRAGETQYF. CDR3 bases: TGTGCCAGCAGCTTATATCGCCGGGCGGGAGAGACCCAGTACTTC.

The chain recombines TRBV28 with TRBJ1-6, with D unclear. Trimming left V 6 bases short and J 6 bases short, with 12 bases between. The CDR3 length is 14 residues. Per germline, CDR1 MDHEN and CDR2 SYDVKM. The CDR3 DNA sequence: TGTGCCAGCAGCCCTCTCGGCCCTAATTCACCCCTCCACTTT. Translated, it gives CASSPLGPNSPLHF.

This clonotype showed up many times. V and J are TRBV7-2 and TRBJ1-1, with D maybe TRBD1 (6 bases). CDR3 size: 14 residues. CDR1 and CDR2 from the germline V gene are SGHTA and FQGNSA. V lost 3 bases and J lost 4, with 12 bases in between. CDR3 DNA: TGTGCCAGCAGCTTCCGGACAGCGAGCACTGAAGCTTTCTTT. Its translation is CASSFRTASTEAFF.

V is TRBV4-3 and J is TRBJ1-5; no clear D. The CDR3 totals 15 residues. V dropped 0 bases and J dropped 4 bases, with 10 bases sitting between them. The germline V gene encodes CDR1 LGHNA and CDR2 YSLEER. The CDR3 coding sequence is TGCGCCAGCAGCCAAGATCTGGGTTTTAATCAGCCCCAGCATTTT. It translates to CASSQDLGFNQPQHF.

The table lists this clonotype with many counts. V is TRBV7-2 and J is TRBJ2-1; 7 bases line up with TRBD1. The CDR3 contains 17 residues. The germline V gene has CDR1 SGHTA and CDR2 FQGNSA. J gave up 3 bases and V 3 bases, and 11 bases lay outside the gene matches. In DNA form, the CDR3 reads TGTGCCAGCAGCTTTCGGACAGGTCAGGATTTCTACAATGAGCAGTTCTTC. Amino acid sequence: CASSFRTGQDFYNEQFF.

The V gene is TRBV20-1, the J gene TRBJ1-3, with a weak D call TRBD1 (5 bases). The ends were cut back, 6 bases at V and 0 bases at J, with 24 bases in the middle. The length of the CDR3 is 18 residues. CDR1 and CDR2 (germline): DFQATT, SNEGSKA (reference sequence). Here the CDR3 DNA reads TGCAGTGCCACCGTGCCAGCAAAAGACAGTTACTCTGGAAACACCATATATTTT. It yields the protein CSATVPAKDSYSGNTIYF.

This chain joins TRBV20-1 and TRBJ1-6; D might be TRBD1 (5 bases). Trimming left V 1 base short and J 9 bases short, with 19 bases between. The CDR3 sequence is 16 residues long. Germline V gives CDR1 DFQATT, CDR2 SNEGSKA (reference sequence). CDR3 region: CSARVRGEPVSSPLHF. CDR3 coding DNA: TGCAGTGCTAGAGTCCGAGGGGAGCCCGTAAGTTCACCCCTCCACTTT.

This clonotype showed up just a few times. V and J are TRBV29-1 and TRBJ1-2, with D hard to call. The CDR3 has 15 amino acids. Between the trimmed V and J ends, which lost 6 bases and 0 bases, there was a span of 17 bases. Germline V lookup: CDR1 SQVTM, CDR2 ANQGSEA. The CDR3 nucleotides are TGCAGCGTGGCAGGCCCGAAAATGACTAACTATGGCTACACCTTC. The encoded protein is CSVAGPKMTNYGYTF.

The CDR3 loop is CASSPRTPYRDAGPGELFF. CDR3 sequence (DNA): TGTGCCAGCAGCCCCCGGACACCCTACCGGGACGCCGGGCCCGGGGAGCTGTTTTTT. The V gene is TRBV13, the J gene TRBJ2-2; the D call may be TRBD1 or TRBD2 (5 bases each). This CDR3 is built from 19 residues. Germline assignment: CDR1 PRHDT and CDR2 FYEKMQ (reference sequence). V lost 5 bases and J lost 6, with 28 bases in between.

This clonotype was observed many times. V is TRBV10-3 and J is TRBJ1-2; 8 nucleotides line up with TRBD1. CDR1 and CDR2 from the germline V gene are ENHRY and SYGVKD. V trimming: 2 bases; J trimming: 8 bases; junction bases outside the gene matches: 10. This CDR3 contains 15 residues. Written as DNA, the CDR3 is TGTGCCATCAGTGAGACTGGACAGGGCGGCCTAGGCTACACCTTC. Its protein is CAISETGQGGLGYTF.

The chain carries TRBV20-1 and TRBJ2-3, with 7 bases that match TRBD1. This CDR3 comprises 15 residues. CDR1 DFQATT and CDR2 SNEGSKA come from the germline V gene (reference sequence). J gave up 0 bases and V 4 bases, and 7 bases lay outside the gene matches. The CDR3 DNA sequence: TGCAGTGCTACCTCCGGGACAGAGAGCACAGATACGCAGTATTTT. Translated, it gives CSATSGTESTDTQYF.

The CDR3 reads CASSQDAGQGSSYEQYF. CDR3 DNA sequence: TGCGCCAGCAGCCAAGACGCGGGACAGGGAAGCTCCTACGAGCAGTACTTC. This chain uses TRBV4-1 with TRBJ2-7; 9 bases match TRBD1. The trim removed 0 bases at V and 0 bases at J, leaving 6 bases unmatched. The germline CDR1 and CDR2 sequences are MGHRA and YSYEKL. This CDR3 region has 17 residues.

This clonotype was observed at least ten times. V gene TRBV14 combines with J gene TRBJ2-3, with D possibly matching TRBD1 (5 bases). The CDR3 runs to 16 residues. Per the germline V gene, CDR1 is SGHDN and CDR2 is FVKESK. V lost 1 base to trimming and J lost 6 bases, with 17 bases between them. CDR3 sequence: CASSQVTRRARDTQYF. The CDR3 bases are TGTGCCAGCAGCCAAGTGACCCGCAGGGCTCGGGATACGCAGTATTTT.

The chain has TRBV28 and TRBJ2-3; TRBD1 matches 7 bases. Germline V gene lookup returns CDR1 MDHEN and CDR2 SYDVKM. This CDR3 contains 15 residues. V dropped 1 base and J dropped 7; count of bases not matched to a gene: 8. CDR3 in amino acids: CASSLSTGAGYTQYF. The CDR3 DNA reads TGTGCCAGCAGTTTATCTACAGGGGCTGGATATACGCAGTATTTT.

At least ten counts were recorded for this clonotype. The chain links TRBV7-3 to TRBJ1-1; D gene uncertain. Germline V gene sequence: CDR1 SGHTA, CDR2 FQGTGA. The V and J ends lost 2 bases and 0 bases respectively, with 7 bases between them. The length of the CDR3 is 14 residues. The CDR3 reads CASSLLAMNTEAFF. The CDR3 bases are TGTGCCAGCAGCTTACTTGCCATGAACACTGAAGCTTTCTTT.

This clonotype was detected a few times. The chain carries TRBV12-3 or TRBV12-4 and TRBJ2-1; D is undetermined. CDR3 size: 15 residues. The germline V and J ends were trimmed by 1 base and 5 bases, with 12 bases remaining between them. In nucleotides, the CDR3 is TGTGCCAGCAGTTTAGTCCCAAGCTTCAACAATGAGCAGTTCTTC. Its protein product is CASSLVPSFNNEQFF.

Ten or more counts support this clonotype. The rearrangement uses TRBV6-5 and TRBJ1-4; 9 bases are shared with TRBD1. V was pared by 2 bases and J by 8 bases, with 18 bases of the junction left unmatched. The germline V gene encodes CDR1 MNHEY and CDR2 SVGAGI. CDR3 length equals 19 residues. This CDR3 reads CASSYAALEVDRGSEKLFF. The DNA of the CDR3 is TGTGCCAGCAGTTACGCGGCGTTAGAGGTGGACAGGGGTAGCGAAAAACTGTTTTTT.